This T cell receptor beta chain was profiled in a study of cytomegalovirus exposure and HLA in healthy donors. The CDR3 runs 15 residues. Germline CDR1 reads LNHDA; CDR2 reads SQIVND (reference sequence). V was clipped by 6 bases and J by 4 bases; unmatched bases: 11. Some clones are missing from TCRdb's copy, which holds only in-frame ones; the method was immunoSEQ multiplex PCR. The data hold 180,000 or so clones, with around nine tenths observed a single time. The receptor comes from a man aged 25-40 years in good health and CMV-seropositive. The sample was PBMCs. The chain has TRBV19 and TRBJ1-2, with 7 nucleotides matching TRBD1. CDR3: CASRTRDSSTYGYTF. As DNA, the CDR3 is TGTGCCAGTAGGACAAGGGACAGCTCAACCTATGGCTACACCTTC.